The clone carrying this TCR beta chain occurred many times. The antigen is unknown. Authors of the study amplified TCR beta CDR3 regions from RNA transcripts. The TCR CDR3 was amplified in a first-round RT-PCR using the HTBI primer set. One entry per CDR3 protein, called by TCRdb with MiXCR from the multiplex PCR reads. The data show hundreds of thousands of distinct CDR3 sequences, more than 14% seen once. Subjects with ophthalmopathy showed a Clinical Activity Score no lower than 3, a NOSPECS grade no lower than 4, and a duration shorter than 3 months. The sample originates from a study of T cells in Graves' hyperthyroidism and ophthalmopathy. Across the whole study: Peripheral blood sampling occurred at initial diagnosis, before any treatment.

Trimming removed 1 base at V and 4 bases at J, with 12 bases between. The CDR3 extends over 15 amino acids. From germline, CDR1 is SGHTA and CDR2 FQGNSA. Study outcomes and limitations: Ophthalmopathy, which appeared later, was predicted by the model a median roughly 6.4 months before onset.

The specimen sequenced was blood. The chain is built from TRBV7-2 and TRBJ2-3; perhaps TRBD1 as D (5 bases). This receptor was taken from a woman between 45 and 65 years old with Graves' ophthalmopathy. The CDR3 DNA sequence: TGTGCCAGCAGCTTAGTTGGGCAGGGTCCAGATACGCAGTATTTT. This sequence encodes CASSLVGQGPDTQYF.